This is a list of T cell receptor beta chains from one sample in a study of blood T cells in healthy people across ages. MiXCR, run by TCRdb on the 5' RACE reads, gives a single entry per CDR3 protein. This table has about 720,000 distinct CDR3 sequences, 20% to 25% appearing once. This same sample was also taken into another study, of T cells of mothers and their children.

Sequenced: blood. Receptors were obtained from a boy younger than 18 in good health. Both conserved end residues are part of each CDR3. D genes are given only for firm matches. Expanded clones are given a class, and other clones once, few, many or no size at all.

size,D,J,V,CDR3,DNA
-,TRBD2,TRBJ2-5,TRBV20-1,CSARDEASGLKYQETQYF,TGCAGTGCTAGAGATGAGGCTAGCGGTCTGAAGTACCAAGAGACCCAGTACTTC
few,TRBD2,TRBJ2-1,TRBV15,CATSRDRTGGYNEQFF,TGTGCCACCAGCAGAGATCGGACGGGGGGGTACAATGAGCAGTTCTTC
-,-,TRBJ1-5,TRBV4-3,CASSQGTGNLNQPQHF,TGCGCCAGCAGCCAGGGGACGGGAAATCTTAATCAGCCCCAGCATTTT
-,-,TRBJ2-5,TRBV6-5,CASSQRVQETQYF,TGTGCCAGCAGTCAACGGGTCCAAGAGACCCAGTACTTC
-,TRBD1,TRBJ2-7,TRBV7-2,CASSLVLGQGYEQYF,TGTGCCAGCAGCTTAGTTCTGGGACAGGGGTACGAGCAGTACTTC
-,TRBD2,TRBJ2-1,TRBV7-2,CASDLGFTSGGRSYNEQLF,TGTGCCAGCGACCTTGGGTTTACTAGCGGGGGGAGAAGCTACAATGAGCAGCTCTTC
-,-,TRBJ2-7,TRBV28,CASSPRGRWAYEQYF,TGTGCCAGCAGTCCCCGAGGAAGGTGGGCCTACGAGCAGTACTTC
-,-,TRBJ2-1,TRBV20-1,CSARTYSSDNEQFF,TGCAGTGCCCGGACTTATTCCTCTGACAATGAGCAGTTCTTC
-,-,TRBJ2-7,TRBV28,CASSFNDYEQYF,TGTGCCAGCAGTTTTAACGACTACGAGCAGTACTTC
-,-,TRBJ2-7,TRBV7-9,CASSLARGISYEQYF,TGTGCCAGCAGCTTAGCGCGTGGGATCTCCTACGAGCAGTACTTC
-,-,TRBJ2-2,TRBV18,CASSPVQNTGELFF,TGTGCCAGCTCACCAGTGCAGAACACCGGGGAGCTGTTTTTT
-,TRBD1,TRBJ1-4,TRBV4-1,CASSQDGTGNEKLFF,TGCGCCAGCAGCCAAGACGGGACAGGGAATGAAAAACTGTTTTTT
many,-,TRBJ2-5,TRBV29-1,CSVDRGRNQETQYF,TGCAGCGTTGATCGGGGACGGAACCAAGAGACCCAGTACTTC
-,-,TRBJ2-7,TRBV20-1,CSVRVPTGSYEQYF,TGCAGTGTTCGCGTCCCGACGGGAAGCTACGAGCAGTACTTC
-,-,TRBJ2-1,TRBV7-2,CASSSPNDEQFF,TGTGCCAGCAGCTCCCCTAACGATGAGCAGTTCTTC
few,-,TRBJ2-7,TRBV29-1,CSVDLGGTYEQYF,TGCAGCGTGGACTTGGGGGGAACCTACGAGCAGTACTTC
few,TRBD1,TRBJ2-1,TRBV29-1,CSVAGGRDNEQFF,TGCAGCGTTGCAGGGGGAAGGGACAATGAGCAGTTCTTC
few,TRBD1,TRBJ2-7,TRBV7-2,CASSTRDRAREQYF,TGTGCCAGCAGCACACGGGACAGGGCTCGCGAGCAGTACTTC
once,TRBD2,TRBJ2-1,TRBV24-1,CATSPLGGMYNEQFF,TGTGCCACCAGTCCCCTGGGGGGGATGTACAATGAGCAGTTCTTC
-,-,TRBJ1-6,TRBV11-1,CASSLVAGGGSPLHF,TGTGCCAGCAGCTTAGTAGCCGGGGGCGGTTCACCCCTCCACTTT
few,TRBD1,TRBJ1-5,TRBV18,CASSSGQDQPQHF,TGTGCCAGCTCATCAGGACAGGATCAGCCCCAGCATTTT
few,TRBD2,TRBJ2-7,TRBV11-2,CASSLAGGLQYEQYF,TGTGCCAGCAGCTTAGCGGGAGGCCTACAGTACGAGCAGTACTTC
-,TRBD1,TRBJ1-5,TRBV12-3/TRBV12-4,CASRRTGVQPQHF,TGTGCCAGCAGAAGGACAGGGGTTCAGCCCCAGCATTTT
-,TRBD1,TRBJ1-1,TRBV6-2/TRBV6-3,CAGSYLGQEAAFF,TGTGCCGGCAGTTACCTAGGACAGGAGGCTGCTTTCTTT
-,-,TRBJ2-5,TRBV9,CASSVGFVKETQYF,TGTGCCAGCAGCGTAGGGTTTGTGAAAGAGACCCAGTACTTC
-,-,TRBJ2-7,TRBV29-1,CSVEAGPYEQYF,TGCAGCGTTGAAGCGGGGCCCTACGAGCAGTACTTC
-,TRBD2,TRBJ2-1,TRBV14,CASSQYLAGDNEQFF,TGTGCCAGCAGCCAATATCTAGCGGGAGACAATGAGCAGTTCTTC
few,TRBD2,TRBJ2-4,TRBV6-1,CASSPTGGSGDIQYF,TGTGCCAGCAGCCCTACGGGGGGAAGTGGCGACATTCAGTACTTC
few,-,TRBJ2-7,TRBV29-1,CSGTDRYEQYF,TGCAGCGGTACAGACCGGTACGAGCAGTACTTC
-,-,TRBJ2-4,TRBV12-3/TRBV12-4,CASTLAAWGAKNIQYF,TGTGCCAGCACCTTGGCAGCTTGGGGGGCCAAAAACATTCAGTACTTC
few,TRBD1,TRBJ1-1,TRBV5-1,CASSPGTGTLYTEAFF,TGCGCCAGCAGCCCTGGGACAGGGACTCTATACACTGAAGCTTTCTTT
-,-,TRBJ2-5,TRBV7-9,CASSSRTLRETQYF,TGTGCCAGCAGCTCCCGGACACTGAGGGAGACCCAGTACTTC
few,-,TRBJ2-7,TRBV3-1,CASSQLVGDEQYF,TGTGCCAGCAGCCAACTAGTAGGTGACGAGCAGTACTTC
few,TRBD2,TRBJ2-4,TRBV29-1,CSVSGTSEKNIQYF,TGCAGCGTCTCCGGGACTAGCGAGAAAAACATTCAGTACTTC
-,-,TRBJ2-1,TRBV29-1,CSVDVGRPYNEQFF,TGCAGCGTTGATGTGGGTAGGCCCTACAATGAGCAGTTCTTC
-,-,TRBJ1-2,TRBV3-1,CASSQGAGNYGYTF,TGTGCCAGCAGCCAAGGGGCGGGGAACTATGGCTACACCTTC
once,TRBD1,TRBJ1-2,TRBV6-5,CASSLDRTGDTYGYTF,TGTGCCAGCTCCCTCGACAGGACAGGGGACACCTATGGCTACACCTTC
many,TRBD1,TRBJ2-3,TRBV5-4,CASSLGQGVTDTQYF,TGTGCCAGCAGCTTGGGACAGGGGGTGACAGATACGCAGTATTTT
-,TRBD1,TRBJ2-1,TRBV24-1,CATSVSGQPNEQFF,TGTGCCACCAGTGTTTCGGGACAGCCTAATGAGCAGTTCTTC
-,-,TRBJ2-6,TRBV19,CASSRSGSGANVLTF,TGTGCCAGTAGTAGGTCCGGTTCTGGGGCCAACGTCCTGACTTTC
few,-,TRBJ2-5,TRBV18,CASSPPGNEQSF,TGTGCCAGCTCACCACCGGGGAATGAGCAGTCCTTC
-,TRBD2,TRBJ2-5,TRBV12-3/TRBV12-4,CASRTREGEETQYF,TGTGCCAGCAGAACTAGGGAGGGTGAAGAGACCCAGTACTTC
few,TRBD1,TRBJ1-2,TRBV5-8,CASSLGAGGDLYGYTF,TGTGCCAGCAGCTTGGGGGCAGGGGGCGATCTCTATGGCTACACCTTC
-,TRBD2,TRBJ2-5,TRBV15,CATSRGGLAEETQYF,TGTGCCACCAGCAGGGGAGGGCTAGCGGAAGAGACCCAGTACTTC
-,TRBD2,TRBJ2-7,TRBV20-1,CSAKTSGTYEQYF,TGCAGTGCCAAGACTAGCGGGACTTACGAGCAGTACTTC
few,TRBD2,TRBJ2-3,TRBV5-1,CASSLSGLALPPPDTQYF,TGCGCCAGCAGCTTGTCTGGACTAGCCTTACCCCCTCCAGATACGCAGTATTTT